What follows are 14 T cell receptor beta chains derived from one specimen sequenced in a study of cytomegalovirus exposure and HLA in healthy donors. It was with 60 Vbeta and 13 Jbeta primers that the PCR ran. The repertoire was sequenced with immunoSEQ multiplex PCR; TCRdb's copy has only in-frame clones and lacks some. This table holds roughly 200,000 clones, around 83% found once. The sample consisted of PBMCs. The receptors come from a woman aged 40 to 50 in good health and CMV-seronegative.

This clone turned up a few times. The chain combines TRBV2 with TRBJ2-1; 9 positions match TRBD2. V shed 5 bases, J shed 12 bases, and the junction held 2 bases outside the gene matches. The germline V gene has CDR1 SNHLY and CDR2 FYNNEI. This CDR3 comprises 11 residues. The CDR3 region is CASSRLAVQFF. The DNA for the CDR3 is TGTGCCAGCAGTAGACTAGCGGTGCAGTTCTTC.

This clone came up a few times. V usage is TRBV6-1 and J usage is TRBJ1-4; no clear D gene. Germline loops: CDR1 MNHNS, CDR2 SASEGT. The V end lost 4 bases, the J end lost 9 bases, and 18 bases lay between the germline ends. This CDR3 contains 15 residues. The CDR3 is CASSVEGSGGQKLFF. For the CDR3, the DNA is TGTGCCAGCAGTGTAGAAGGGTCTGGAGGCCAAAAACTGTTTTTT.

This clone showed up just a few times. The chain joins TRBV19 to TRBJ2-5; 7 nucleotides agree with TRBD1. CDR1 is LNHDA and CDR2 is SQIVND in the germline V gene (reference sequence). V lost 5 bases to trimming and J lost 5 bases; unmatched junction nucleotides: 8. The length of the CDR3 is 14 residues. CDR3 in DNA: TGTGCCAGTAGTGTCGGGACAGTAGGGGAGACCCAGTACTTC. This encodes CASSVGTVGETQYF.

The V and J genes are TRBV2 and TRBJ1-2; 7 positions agree with TRBD1. The CDR3 contains 14 residues. V lost 9 bases, J lost 8 bases, and 15 bases stayed unmatched. Germline V CDR1 and CDR2: SNHLY, FYNNEI. CDR3 protein: CARTRPDRSGGYTF. As DNA, the CDR3 is TGTGCCAGAACCCGTCCGGACAGGTCGGGGGGCTACACCTTC.

This clone was counted a few times. This chain uses TRBV27 with TRBJ2-1, with TRBD2 matching over 7 bases. V was pared by 5 bases and J by 4 bases, with 8 bases of the junction left unmatched. The CDR3 is 15 residues long. Germline V CDR1 and CDR2: MNHEY, SMNVEV (reference sequence). DNA of the CDR3: TGTGCCAGCAGTGGAGGACTAGTCCTATACAATGAGCAGTTCTTC. It codes for CASSGGLVLYNEQFF.

The chain carries TRBV30 and TRBJ2-1; 7 bases map to TRBD1. The germline V gene has CDR1 GTSNPN and CDR2 SVGIG (reference sequence). The CDR3 has 11 residues. Trimming took 5 bases from V and 12 from J; bases not matched to a gene: 7. CDR3 sequence (DNA): TGTGCCTGGGAGAGACAGGGCGGGCAGTTCTTC. It yields the protein CAWERQGGQFF.

This clone was recorded a few times. J is TRBJ2-7 and V is TRBV28; 13 nucleotides agree with TRBD2. Looked up from germline, CDR1 is MDHEN and CDR2 is SYDVKM. With V trimmed by 4 bases and J by 6 bases, 12 bases remained unmatched. The CDR3 contains 17 residues. The CDR3 sequence: CASSYAGPLAGGGEQYF. CDR3 nucleotides: TGTGCCAGCAGTTATGCGGGACCACTAGCGGGAGGGGGCGAGCAGTACTTC.

The V and J genes are TRBV19 and TRBJ2-2; D perhaps matches TRBD1 (6 bases). CDR1 LNHDA and CDR2 SQIVND come from the germline V gene (reference sequence). Between the trimmed V and J ends, which lost 4 bases and 6 bases, there was a span of 12 bases. The CDR3 covers 14 residues. CDR3 amino acids: CASSTTGRAGELFF. For the CDR3, the DNA is TGTGCCAGTAGTACAACAGGGCGGGCCGGGGAGCTGTTTTTT.

This clone was observed once. The chain carries TRBV5-6 and TRBJ1-1; TRBD1 is a possible D gene (5 bases). Per the germline V gene, CDR1 is SGHDT and CDR2 is YYEEEE. This CDR3 has 16 amino acids. V lost 0 bases, J lost 1 base, and 13 bases lay in between. The CDR3 DNA follows: TGTGCCAGCAGCTTGGCCGCGGGGGGACGGAACACTGAAGCTTTCTTT. Its translation: CASSLAAGGRNTEAFF. Based on the CDR3 plus reference TRBV5-6 and TRBJ1-1, the full variable domain is DAGVTQSPTHLIKTRGQQVTLRCSPKSGHDTVSWYQQALGQGPQFIFQYYEEEERQRGNFPDRFSGHQFPNYSSELNVNALLLGDSALYLCASSLAAGGRNTEAFFGQGTRLTVV.

This rearrangement joins TRBV6-1 to TRBJ2-1; 9 positions match TRBD1. Trimming at V came to 6 bases and at J to 8 bases, leaving 8 bases not matched to a gene. CDR1 is MNHNS, CDR2 SASEGT, per germline. CDR3 size: 14 residues. The CDR3 bases are TGTGCCAGCAGGGGACAGGGCCGTGGGGATGAGCAGTTCTTC. Encoded protein: CASRGQGRGDEQFF.

A few counts support this clone. This chain joins TRBV11-2 and TRBJ1-6; possibly TRBD1 for D (5 bases). The germline V gene encodes CDR1 SGHAT and CDR2 FQNNGV. This CDR3 is 18 amino acids long. V was trimmed by 5 bases and J by 7 bases, leaving 24 bases between them. The CDR3: CASSRFQKEGRKNSPLHF. The CDR3, as DNA: TGTGCCAGCAGCCGATTCCAGAAGGAGGGGAGGAAAAATTCACCCCTCCACTTT.

In regard to this clone: This is likely a read error, given that the CDR3 carries no conserved phenylalanine or tryptophan at its end. This chain connects TRBV29-1 to TRBJ1-1, with D possibly being TRBD1 (5 bases). Trimming removed 6 bases from V and 6 bases from J, with 8 bases in between. CDR1 SQVTM and CDR2 ANQGSEA come from the germline V gene. The CDR3 loop spans 10 amino acids. CDR3 amino acids: CSVTTAEAFL. CDR3 coding DNA: TGCAGCGTGACGACAGCTGAAGCTTTCCTT.

On this clone itself: The same CDR3 is also encoded by other DNA sequences in this sample. V is TRBV10-2 and J is TRBJ2-7, with 7 bases matching TRBD2. The germline V gene has CDR1 WSHSY and CDR2 SAAADI. This CDR3 is built from 12 residues. The ends lost 5 bases at V and 4 bases at J; junction bases unmatched: 2. CDR3: CASSSSGYEQYF. The CDR3 DNA reads as TGCGCCAGCAGTTCTAGCGGATACGAGCAGTACTTC.

This chain joins TRBV2 and TRBJ2-7; D unresolved. The V and J ends lost 6 bases and 6 bases respectively, with 15 bases between them. CDR1 and CDR2 from the germline V gene are SNHLY and FYNNEI. This CDR3 has 13 residues. In DNA, the CDR3 is TGTGCCAGCAGGGCCGGGTCATTCGGCGAGCAGTACTTC. This gives the protein CASRAGSFGEQYF.